This entry describes one T cell receptor (beta chain). The specificity of this receptor is unknown. Base qualities are not recorded, but no much larger clone differs from it by a single base. This sample is drawn from a study of cytomegalovirus exposure and HLA in healthy donors (dated 2017 in TCRdb). For the study in its entirety: According to an earlier analysis of a few hundred of the donors, about 170 million T cells yielded roughly 110 million unique TCR beta sequences and about 300 Gb of sequence data. Besides the first cohort of more than 650 subjects, a separate validation cohort made up of roughly 120 different subjects was used. The genetic ancestry cluster associated with self-reported Caucasian donors included over 80% of the roughly 360 genotyped donors. To predict cytomegalovirus infection status, the study brought together high-throughput TCR immunosequencing, statistical association of individual TCRs with disease status, and machine learning. About five DR-DQ haplotypes were handled as single units for association and clustering because linkage in the cohort was strong. Among about 390 genotyped donors of the cohort, an average of around 240,000 unique TCR beta nucleotide sequences were sequenced per donor, 15% to 20% of them non-productive. HLA typing covered class I and class II loci at four-digit resolution. Donor age, sex, ethnicity and CMV serostatus were collected together with the repertoire data. The later analysis used no new phenotypic data to find candidate immune exposures, relying instead on TCR beta sequences and their occurrence across donors. Every discovery cohort repertoire had been produced on one sequencing platform. A later analysis re-analyzed previously published TCR beta repertoires from about 600 donors and added high-resolution HLA genotyping to study TCR occurrence patterns. An early release covering over 500 HLA-typed donors comprised 300 to 350 gigabases of sequencing data and 85 million to 100 million unique TCR sequences. To decide whether each TCR beta V gene segment behaved as functional or pseudogenic, an earlier analysis of 587 of the donors relied on high-throughput TCR beta sequencing. The study profiled the T cell repertoires of hundreds of subjects by immunosequencing and related them to cytomegalovirus serostatus. Typing coverage differed by locus: A, B, C, DRB1 and DQB1 were typed in about 620-630 donors, DQA1 in approximately 520, DPA1 in 600 to 610, and DPB1 in around 490. The aim of the study was to test whether cataloging public T cell receptors could identify signatures of past pathogen exposure. Genome-wide SNP genotypes for about three fifths of the 666 donors were used in a later genetic analysis, which treated that subset as a discovery cohort.

Library preparation was by the immunoSEQ multiplex PCR assay. For the multiplex PCR, a mixture combining 60 forward primers for TCR Vbeta segments and 13 reverse primers for TCR Jbeta segments was used. The CDR3 region of rearranged TCR beta genes was amplified from genomic DNA with a multiplex PCR assay. On the Illumina HiSeq System, the amplified TCR beta libraries were sequenced as 87-base-pair reads. Under the source paper's analysis protocol: In a later analysis, roughly 80 million unique TCR beta chains were counted across the 500 to 850 repertoires, and approximately 11 million of these chains were shared by at least two donors. A nearest-neighbor algorithm error-corrected the raw reads and collapsed the reads into unique sequences, merging closely related sequences to remove PCR and sequencing errors. Alignment of CDR3 sequences to IMGT reference sequences was used to assign V, D and J gene segments. For a sequence to be retained, at least a six-nucleotide match to both a V gene segment and a J gene segment was required. Rearrangements were classified as productive when the CDR3 lacked stop codons and remained in frame with V and J, and all other rearrangements were classified as non-productive. Following IMGT convention, CDR3 was defined as the stretch from the second conserved V-encoded cysteine up to the conserved J-encoded phenylalanine. Sequences without an unambiguous match to a single V gene segment were excluded from the earlier analysis of about 600 of the donors. An earlier analysis of some 500 of the donors classified V segments as functional when productive rearrangements were above 56.7% and as segregating when the standard deviation between donors was above 5%. A statistical classification framework was built to diagnose cytomegalovirus status from the catalog of TCR beta chain sequences. In a later analysis, V and J genes were assigned by comparing TCR nucleotide sequences against IMGT/GENE-DB human TR gene sequences. The TCRdist pipeline was used in a later analysis to assign CDR3 sequences and most-parsimonious VDJ recombination scenarios. In a later analysis, every TCR beta chain was defined by the combination of its CDR3 amino acid sequence and its V-gene family, and reads without a unique V-gene family were dropped. In a later analysis, 450 to 600 highly shared, low-generation-probability nucleotide sequences were removed to address suspected cross-contamination and a sequencing artifact. For each public chain, a later analysis derived a clonal expansion index from normalized ranks of inferred template counts within each repertoire. Generation probabilities in a later analysis came from a VDJ recombination model fitted to out-of-frame rearrangements, and those results were checked against IGoR. In a later analysis, TCR-TCR, TCR-HLA and TCR-CMV co-occurrence was scored with hypergeometric tests, and a repertoire-size bias correction was applied to TCR pairs. A later analysis estimated false discovery rates by permuting HLA or CMV assignments 20 times. In a later analysis, co-occurring TCRs were grouped with DBSCAN, and TCRdist sequence similarity was added when clustering was performed within HLA-allele-positive subsets. For co-occurrence clustering, repertoires with fewer than 30,000 or more than 120,000 public chains were excluded, along with roughly five repertoires with anomalous nucleotide sharing. The immuneACCESS repertoire file appears here via TCRdb, limited to in-frame rearrangements. These files lack a portion of the clones; in checked studies, under half of the deficit traces to unresolved V genes, and the cause of the others is not known. That table is the source of V, J and clone size, and D and trimming were worked out from the DNA. The sample records around 150,000 clones, around nine tenths of which are singletons. 0.7% to 1% of the sample belongs to the ten largest clones.

The cohort comprised some 680 healthy bone marrow donors. At the time of sampling, every cohort member was nominally healthy, though immune exposures that went unrecorded were likely present. The donor was CMV seronegative and belonged to the group of over 300 seronegative cohort members. A peripheral blood sample was provided by each donor, and peripheral blood mononuclear cells were used for TCR beta sequencing. The Qiagen DNeasy Blood Extraction Kit was used to extract genomic DNA from the blood cell samples. Its CDR3 holds 15 amino acids, cysteine through phenylalanine. Left in the record is the CDR3 DNA by itself, 45 bases read in frame from the first base. Relative to germline, V is 5 bases shorter and J is 4 bases shorter, with 16 bases between their ends. The CDR1 and CDR2 encoded by the germline V gene (reference sequence) are LNHDA and SQIVND. The investigation overall reported the following: In a later analysis, most CMV-associated TCR beta chains were found to appear HLA-restricted, with HLA associations seemingly driven largely by CMV exposure. A total of about 180 TCR beta chains were listed by the study as associated with cytomegalovirus. Sequencing depth was assumed to be roughly uniform across donors in the presence/absence analyses, though that assumption may not hold. A later analysis associated about 18,000 TCR beta sequences with specific HLA alleles at a false discovery rate of 0.05. A cluster of highly shared sequence variants was judged likely to represent a technical artifact of the sequencing pipeline. Some IMGT-functional V segments, including TRBV6-2 and TRBV6-3, could not be distinguished by the 87-base-pair reads and were therefore excluded. A further reported finding was that TCR beta sequences accurately predicted the HLA-A and HLA-B alleles for most subjects in the first cohort. Several of the top co-occurrence clusters appeared to be linked to parvovirus B19, influenza, CMV and Epstein-Barr virus, according to a later analysis. Because counts were too low, roughly 17 rarely observed V segments, including chromosome 9 orphons, were left out of the earlier analysis of 500 to 750 of the donors. Immune exposure information for the cohort was limited to CMV serostatus. A later analysis found that HLA-associated TCR beta chains were more clonally expanded and had lower generation probabilities than equally common non-associated chains. According to a later genetic analysis, donors in an Asian-associated ancestry cluster had fewer N-insertions in productive TCRs than the roughly 670-donor mean. V-gene and J-gene trimming of TCR beta chains was associated with a missense DCLRE1C variant in a later genetic analysis, and the association was replicated in an independent cohort. HLA typing was unavailable for some donors at each locus, so association tests used only the typed subset. The classifier was reported to diagnose cytomegalovirus status with high specificity and sensitivity in both the original and validation cohorts. Only TCR beta chains were sequenced in this cohort, and the absence of alpha or paired-chain data limited detectable features. When HLA alleles, especially DR and DQ, strongly co-occurred, attributing TCR associations to individual alleles was difficult. In a later analysis, the rate of TCR association differed among HLA loci, with DRB1 alleles having the most associated TCRs and HLA-C alleles having the fewest. Most TCR sequences were observed very rarely across donors, whereas some public TCRs were present in many individuals. The authors suggested that the approach could potentially be extended to other disease states and immunological phenotypes. An earlier analysis of roughly 570 of the donors showed that most TCR beta V segments appeared in productive rearrangements either about 87% or about 30% of the time, which broadly matched IMGT annotations. In vitro tests confirmed that a few of the cytomegalovirus-associated TCR beta chains recognize cytomegalovirus antigens. Correlated functional status among segregating V segments might be attributable to linkage disequilibrium, but an unknown experimental factor could not be ruled out.

The material sequenced was PBMCs. In this chain, TRBV19 is recombined with TRBJ2-3, with no D gene named confidently. The sequence derives from a woman aged 30 to 39 in good health and CMV-seronegative. The CDR3 reads CASSSWAEVSDTQYF. At the DNA level, the sequence is TGTGCCAGTAGTTCCTGGGCTGAAGTCTCAGATACGCAGTATTTT.